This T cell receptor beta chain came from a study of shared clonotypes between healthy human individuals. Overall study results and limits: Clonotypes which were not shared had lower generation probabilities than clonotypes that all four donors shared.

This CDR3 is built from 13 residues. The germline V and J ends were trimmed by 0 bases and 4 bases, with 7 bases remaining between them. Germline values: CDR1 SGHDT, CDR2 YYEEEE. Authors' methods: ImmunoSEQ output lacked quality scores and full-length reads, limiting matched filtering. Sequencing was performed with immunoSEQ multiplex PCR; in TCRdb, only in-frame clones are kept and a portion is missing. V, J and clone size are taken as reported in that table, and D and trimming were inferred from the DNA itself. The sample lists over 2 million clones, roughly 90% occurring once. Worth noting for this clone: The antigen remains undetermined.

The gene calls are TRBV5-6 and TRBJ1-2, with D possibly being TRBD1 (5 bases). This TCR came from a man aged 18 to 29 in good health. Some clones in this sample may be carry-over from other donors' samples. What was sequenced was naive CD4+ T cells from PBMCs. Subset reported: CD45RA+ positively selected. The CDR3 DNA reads TGTGCCAGCAGCTTGGGTGGGGCCTATGGCTACACCTTC. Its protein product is CASSLGGAYGYTF. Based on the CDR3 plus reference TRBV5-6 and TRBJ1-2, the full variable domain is DAGVTQSPTHLIKTRGQQVTLRCSPKSGHDTVSWYQQALGQGPQFIFQYYEEEERQRGNFPDRFSGHQFPNYSSELNVNALLLGDSALYLCASSLGGAYGYTFGSGTRLTVV.